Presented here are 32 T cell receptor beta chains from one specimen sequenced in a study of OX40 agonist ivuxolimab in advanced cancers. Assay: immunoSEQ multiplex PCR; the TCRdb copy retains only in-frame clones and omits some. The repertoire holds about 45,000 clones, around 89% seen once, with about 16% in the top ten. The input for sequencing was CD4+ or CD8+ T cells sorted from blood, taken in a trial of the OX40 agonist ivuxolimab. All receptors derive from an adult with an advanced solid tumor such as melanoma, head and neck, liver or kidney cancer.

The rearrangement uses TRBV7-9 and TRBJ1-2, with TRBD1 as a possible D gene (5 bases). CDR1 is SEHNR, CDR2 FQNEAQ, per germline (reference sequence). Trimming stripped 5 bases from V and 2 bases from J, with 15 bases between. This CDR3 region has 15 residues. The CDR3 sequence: CASSAKQEWNYGYTF. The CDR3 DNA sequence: TGTGCCAGCAGCGCGAAACAGGAATGGAACTATGGCTACACCTTC.

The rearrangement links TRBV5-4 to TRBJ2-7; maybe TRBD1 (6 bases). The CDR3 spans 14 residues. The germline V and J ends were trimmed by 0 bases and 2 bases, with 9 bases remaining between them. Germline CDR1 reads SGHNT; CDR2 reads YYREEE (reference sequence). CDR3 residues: CASSLDRVPYEQYF. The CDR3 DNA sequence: TGTGCCAGCAGCTTGGACAGGGTACCCTACGAGCAGTACTTC. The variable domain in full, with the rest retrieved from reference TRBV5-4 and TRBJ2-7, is ETGVTQSPTHLIKTRGQQVTLRCSSQSGHNTVSWYQQALGQGPQFIFQYYREEENGRGNFPPRFSGLQFPNYSSELNVNALELDDSALYLCASSLDRVPYEQYFGPGTRLTVT.

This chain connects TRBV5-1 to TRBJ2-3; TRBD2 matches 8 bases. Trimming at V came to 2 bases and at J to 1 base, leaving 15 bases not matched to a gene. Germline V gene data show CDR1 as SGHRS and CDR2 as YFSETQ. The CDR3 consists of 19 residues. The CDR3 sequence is CASSFFARGGSGGTDTQYF. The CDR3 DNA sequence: TGCGCCAGCAGCTTTTTCGCCCGGGGAGGTAGCGGGGGCACAGATACGCAGTATTTT. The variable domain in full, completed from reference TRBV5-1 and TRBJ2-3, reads KAGVTQTPRYLIKTRGQQVTLSCSPISGHRSVSWYQQTPGQGLQFLFEYFSETQRNKGNFPGRFSGRQFSNSRSEMNVSTLELGDSALYLCASSFFARGGSGGTDTQYFGPGTRLTVL.

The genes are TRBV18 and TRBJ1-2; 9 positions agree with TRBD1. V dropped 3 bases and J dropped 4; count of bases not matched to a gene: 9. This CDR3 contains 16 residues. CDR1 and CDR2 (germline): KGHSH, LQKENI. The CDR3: CASSPTGGTGFYGYTF. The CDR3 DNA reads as TGTGCCAGCTCACCGACAGGGGGGACTGGTTTCTATGGCTACACCTTC.

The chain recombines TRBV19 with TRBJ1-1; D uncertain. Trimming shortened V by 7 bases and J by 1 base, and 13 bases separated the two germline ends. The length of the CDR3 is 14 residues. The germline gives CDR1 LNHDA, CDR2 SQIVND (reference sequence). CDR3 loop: CASKEEGWNTEAFF. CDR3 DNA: TGTGCCAGTAAGGAGGAGGGTTGGAACACTGAAGCTTTCTTT.

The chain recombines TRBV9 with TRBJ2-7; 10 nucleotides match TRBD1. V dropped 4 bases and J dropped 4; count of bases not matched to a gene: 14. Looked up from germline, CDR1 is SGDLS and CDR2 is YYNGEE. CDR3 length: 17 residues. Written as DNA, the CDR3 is TGTGCCAGCAGCCATGGTTCCGCCCGGGACAGGGGTTACGAGCAGTACTTC. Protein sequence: CASSHGSARDRGYEQYF.

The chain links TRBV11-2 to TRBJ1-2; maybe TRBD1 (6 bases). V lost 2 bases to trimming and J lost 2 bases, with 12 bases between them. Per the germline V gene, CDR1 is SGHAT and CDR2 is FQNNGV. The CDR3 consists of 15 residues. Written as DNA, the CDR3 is TGTGCCAGCAGCTTACACCAGGGGCCGAACTATGGCTACACCTTC. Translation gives CASSLHQGPNYGYTF.

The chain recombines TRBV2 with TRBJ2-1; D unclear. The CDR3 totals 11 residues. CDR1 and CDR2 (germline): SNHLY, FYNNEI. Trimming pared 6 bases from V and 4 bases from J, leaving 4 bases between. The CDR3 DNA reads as TGTGCCAGCAGAGTATACAATGAGCAGTTCTTC. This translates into CASRVYNEQFF.

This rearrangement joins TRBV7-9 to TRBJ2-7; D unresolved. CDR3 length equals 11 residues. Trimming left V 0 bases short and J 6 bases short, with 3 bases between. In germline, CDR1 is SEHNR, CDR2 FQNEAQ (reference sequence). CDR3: CASSLAREQYF. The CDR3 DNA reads TGTGCCAGCAGCTTAGCGCGCGAGCAGTACTTC.

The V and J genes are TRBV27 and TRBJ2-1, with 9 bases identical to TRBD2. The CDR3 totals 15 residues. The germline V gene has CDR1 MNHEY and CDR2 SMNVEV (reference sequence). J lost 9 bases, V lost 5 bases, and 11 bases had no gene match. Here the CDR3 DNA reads TGTGCCAGCAGTCCTGGGACTAGCAGGTGGGGTGAGCAGTTCTTC. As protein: CASSPGTSRWGEQFF.

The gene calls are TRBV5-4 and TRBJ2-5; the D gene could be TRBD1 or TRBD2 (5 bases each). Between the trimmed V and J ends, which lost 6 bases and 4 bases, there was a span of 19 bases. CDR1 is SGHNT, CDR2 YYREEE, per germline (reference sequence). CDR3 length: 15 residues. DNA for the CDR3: TGTGCCAGCACCCTAGCCCCCGGGGCCGGAGAGACCCAGTACTTC. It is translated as CASTLAPGAGETQYF.

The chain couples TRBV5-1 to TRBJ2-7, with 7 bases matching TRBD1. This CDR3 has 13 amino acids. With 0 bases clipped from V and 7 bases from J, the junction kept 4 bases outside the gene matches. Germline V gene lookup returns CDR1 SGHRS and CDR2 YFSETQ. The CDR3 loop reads CASSLATGREQYF. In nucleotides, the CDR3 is TGCGCCAGCAGCTTGGCGACAGGGCGAGAGCAGTACTTC.

CDR3 amino acids: CATRRSGTRDTGELFF. In DNA form, the CDR3 reads TGTGCCACCCGACGCAGCGGAACCAGGGACACCGGGGAGCTGTTTTTT. V and J are TRBV2 and TRBJ2-2; either TRBD1 or TRBD2 may fit D (5 bases each). The germline V gene has CDR1 SNHLY and CDR2 FYNNEI. V shed 10 bases and J shed 3 bases, with 21 bases lying between them. CDR3 size: 16 residues.

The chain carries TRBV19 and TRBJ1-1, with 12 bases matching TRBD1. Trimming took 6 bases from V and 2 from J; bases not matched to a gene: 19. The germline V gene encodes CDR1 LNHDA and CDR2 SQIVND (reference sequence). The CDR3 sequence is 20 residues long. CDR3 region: CASRIPGTGGAGGRNTEAFF. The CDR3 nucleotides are TGTGCCAGTAGGATCCCCGGGACAGGGGGCGCCGGAGGCAGAAACACTGAAGCTTTCTTT.

CDR3 sequence: CAWSMGSAGELFF. CDR3 DNA: TGTGCCTGGAGTATGGGTTCCGCCGGGGAGCTGTTTTTT. The chain has TRBV30 and TRBJ2-2; D unclear. The ends were cut back, 2 bases at V and 6 bases at J, with 10 bases in the middle. Germline-derived CDR1 and CDR2 are GTSNPN and SVGIG (reference sequence). The CDR3 is 13 residues long.

Written as DNA, the CDR3 is TGTGCCAGCAGCTTCTGGGGCGAAAGCAATCAGCCCCAGCATTTT. As protein: CASSFWGESNQPQHF. The chain is built from TRBV5-8 and TRBJ1-5; D perhaps matches TRBD1 (5 bases). The germline V gene encodes CDR1 SGHTS and CDR2 YDEGEE. V was pared by 2 bases and J by 1 base, with 10 bases between. The CDR3 extends over 15 amino acids.

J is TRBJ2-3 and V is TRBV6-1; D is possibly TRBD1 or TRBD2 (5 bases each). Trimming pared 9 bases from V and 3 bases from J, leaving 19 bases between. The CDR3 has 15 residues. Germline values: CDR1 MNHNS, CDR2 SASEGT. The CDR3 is CASGGLDSITDTQYF. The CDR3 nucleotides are TGTGCCAGTGGCGGGCTCGACAGTATTACAGATACGCAGTATTTT.

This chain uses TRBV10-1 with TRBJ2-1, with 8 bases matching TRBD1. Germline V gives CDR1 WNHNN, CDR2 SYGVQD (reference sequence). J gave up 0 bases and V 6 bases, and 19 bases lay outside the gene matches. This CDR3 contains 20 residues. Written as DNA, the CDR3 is TGCGCCAGCAGCGAGGGGATCAGGGGGCGCTTTAAGAGCTCCTACAATGAGCAGTTCTTC. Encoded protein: CASSEGIRGRFKSSYNEQFF.

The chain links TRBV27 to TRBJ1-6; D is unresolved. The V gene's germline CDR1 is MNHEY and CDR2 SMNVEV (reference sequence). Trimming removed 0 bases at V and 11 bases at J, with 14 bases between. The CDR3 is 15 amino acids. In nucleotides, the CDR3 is TGTGCCAGCAGTTTATCGCTTGGGAGTATGACACCCCTCCACTTT. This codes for CASSLSLGSMTPLHF.

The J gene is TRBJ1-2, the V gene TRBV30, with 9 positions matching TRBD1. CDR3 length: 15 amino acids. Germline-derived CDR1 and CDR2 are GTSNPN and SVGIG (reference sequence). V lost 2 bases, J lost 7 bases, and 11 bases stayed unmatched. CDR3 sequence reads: CAWSPGTGSLVGYTF. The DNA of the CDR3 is TGTGCCTGGAGTCCCGGGACAGGGTCTTTAGTTGGCTACACCTTC.

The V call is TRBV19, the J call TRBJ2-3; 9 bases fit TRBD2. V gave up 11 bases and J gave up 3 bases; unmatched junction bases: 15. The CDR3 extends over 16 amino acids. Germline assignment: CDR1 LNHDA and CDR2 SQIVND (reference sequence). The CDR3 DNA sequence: TGTGCCTCAGCCCCGGCCGGCGGGAGGGAGACAGATACGCAGTATTTT. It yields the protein CASAPAGGRETDTQYF.

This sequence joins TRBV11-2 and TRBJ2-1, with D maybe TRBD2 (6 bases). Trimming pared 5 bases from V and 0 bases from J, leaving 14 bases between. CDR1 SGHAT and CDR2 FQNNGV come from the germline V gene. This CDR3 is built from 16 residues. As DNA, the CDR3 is TGTGCCAGCAGCCCCCCTAGCGCTTACTCCTACAATGAGCAGTTCTTC. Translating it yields CASSPPSAYSYNEQFF.

The CDR3 loop reads CASSIRRDGIFTDTQYF. The CDR3 DNA reads as TGTGCCAGTAGTATCCGGCGGGACGGAATATTCACAGATACGCAGTATTTT. The chain joins TRBV19 to TRBJ2-3; D is perhaps TRBD2 (6 bases). Trimming pared 3 bases from V and 2 bases from J, leaving 18 bases between. Looked up from germline, CDR1 is LNHDA and CDR2 is SQIVND (reference sequence). This CDR3 comprises 17 residues.

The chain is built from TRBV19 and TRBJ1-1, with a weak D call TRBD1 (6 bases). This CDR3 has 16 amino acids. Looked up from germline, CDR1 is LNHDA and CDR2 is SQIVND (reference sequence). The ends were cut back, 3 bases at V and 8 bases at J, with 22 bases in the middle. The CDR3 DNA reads TGTGCCAGTAGTATGCGGGGGGCTGGGTTAAGAAAGGAAGCTTTCTTT. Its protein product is CASSMRGAGLRKEAFF.

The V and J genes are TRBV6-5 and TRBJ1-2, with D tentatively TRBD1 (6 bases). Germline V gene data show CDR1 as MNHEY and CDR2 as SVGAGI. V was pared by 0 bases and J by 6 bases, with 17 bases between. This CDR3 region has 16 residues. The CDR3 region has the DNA TGTGCCAGCAGTTACTCGAAAGGTGCAGGGGCTGATGGCTACACCTTC. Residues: CASSYSKGAGADGYTF.

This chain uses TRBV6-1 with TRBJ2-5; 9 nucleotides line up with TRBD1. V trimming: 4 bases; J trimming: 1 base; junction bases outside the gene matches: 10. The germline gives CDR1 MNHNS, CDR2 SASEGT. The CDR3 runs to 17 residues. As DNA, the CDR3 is TGTGCCAGCAGTGCCCGGGACAGGGAAGAATTCCAAGAGACCCAGTACTTC. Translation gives CASSARDREEFQETQYF.

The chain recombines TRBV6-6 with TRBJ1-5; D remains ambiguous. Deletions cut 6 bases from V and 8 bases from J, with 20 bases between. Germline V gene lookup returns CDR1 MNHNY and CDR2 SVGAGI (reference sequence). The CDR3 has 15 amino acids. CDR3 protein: CASSLGSNQWEPQHF. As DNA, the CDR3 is TGTGCCAGCAGCCTAGGGAGTAACCAGTGGGAGCCCCAGCATTTT.

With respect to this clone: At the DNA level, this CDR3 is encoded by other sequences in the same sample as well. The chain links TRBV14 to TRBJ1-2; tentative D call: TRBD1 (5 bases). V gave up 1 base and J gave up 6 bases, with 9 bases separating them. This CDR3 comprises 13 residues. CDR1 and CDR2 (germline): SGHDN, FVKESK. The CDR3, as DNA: TGTGCCAGCAGCCAAGCGGGGGTCCATGGCTACACCTTC. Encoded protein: CASSQAGVHGYTF.

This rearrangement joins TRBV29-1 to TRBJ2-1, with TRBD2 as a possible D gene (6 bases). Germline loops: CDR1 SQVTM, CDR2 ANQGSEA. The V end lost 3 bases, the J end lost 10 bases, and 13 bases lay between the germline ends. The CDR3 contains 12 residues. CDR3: CSVDGGFNEQFF. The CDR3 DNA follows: TGCAGCGTTGACGGAGGGTTTAACGAGCAGTTCTTC.

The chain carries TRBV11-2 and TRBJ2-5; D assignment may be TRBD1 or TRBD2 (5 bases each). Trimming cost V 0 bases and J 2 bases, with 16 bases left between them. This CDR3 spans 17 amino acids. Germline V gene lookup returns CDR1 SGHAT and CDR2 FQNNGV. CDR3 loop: CASSLDGGWSSQETQYF. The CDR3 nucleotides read TGTGCCAGCAGCTTAGATGGGGGATGGTCCTCTCAAGAGACCCAGTACTTC.

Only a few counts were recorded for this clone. The CDR3 is CASRGGGQGLETQYF. CDR3 DNA: TGTGCCAGCAGGGGAGGGGGACAGGGGTTAGAGACCCAGTACTTC. The chain uses TRBV6-1 and TRBJ2-5, with TRBD1 identical over 10 bases. This CDR3 is 15 amino acids long. With 6 bases clipped from V and 4 bases from J, the junction kept 8 bases outside the gene matches. CDR1 MNHNS and CDR2 SASEGT come from the germline V gene.

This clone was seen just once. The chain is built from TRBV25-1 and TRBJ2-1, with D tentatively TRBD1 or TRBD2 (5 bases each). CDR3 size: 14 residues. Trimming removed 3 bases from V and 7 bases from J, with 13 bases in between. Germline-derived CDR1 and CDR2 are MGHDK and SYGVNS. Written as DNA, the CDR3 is TGTGCCAGCAGTGAGCAGGGACGGTTGAATGAGCAGTTCTTC. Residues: CASSEQGRLNEQFF.